This T cell receptor (beta chain) was retrieved from a study of CD8+ T cells in alopecia areata. Extracted RNA was reverse transcribed into cDNA, the sequencing template. The data were produced by immunoSEQ multiplex PCR, yet TCRdb's version contains in-frame clones alone and is incomplete. The top ten hold less than 0.6% of the sample, which has 200,000 to 250,000 clones, approximately 61% seen once. The source is a human donor with alopecia areata. The sequences come from CD4+ T cells sorted from blood, collected at week 0.

CDR3 coding DNA: TGTGCCAGCAGCGTAGGAGGGACAGCAACTAATGAAAAACTGTTTTTT. This gives the protein CASSVGGTATNEKLFF. V gene TRBV9 combines with J gene TRBJ1-4, with 7 positions matching TRBD1. The junction had 2 bases not matched to a gene; V was cut back by 0 bases and J by 0 bases. The CDR3 extends over 16 amino acids. Germline values: CDR1 SGDLS, CDR2 YYNGEE.